The T cell receptor (beta chain) under discussion was sequenced for a study of blood T cell repertoires in COVID-19. Across the whole study: COVID-19 samples from acute and convalescent phases originated in the United States, Italy and Spain. PBMCs, B-cell-depleted T cells, or T cells provided the cDNA or gDNA that made up the material.

Per the authors' pipeline: Amplification of reference gene primers provided the estimated nucleated cell counts. Clones were read by immunoSEQ multiplex PCR, and TCRdb kept only the in-frame ones, dropping some. The DNA was the basis for D and trimming; V, J and clone size are from that table. The top ten hold approximately 8% of the sample, which has about 220,000 clones, 80% to 85% seen once. Germline-derived CDR1 and CDR2 are LNHDA and SQIVND (reference sequence). The CDR3 runs to 16 residues. After removal of 4 bases from V and 2 bases from J, the junction contained 9 bases not matched to a gene.

Source material: peripheral blood. The clonotype comes from a woman aged 80 or over with COVID-19, enrolled during active disease. The chain employs TRBV19 and TRBJ2-3; 7 bases match TRBD1. The chain's CDR3 is CASSKYRDSYTDTQYF. The CDR3 DNA reads as TGTGCCAGTAGTAAATACCGGGACAGCTACACAGATACGCAGTATTTT. Full variable domain (remainder filled in from reference TRBV19 and TRBJ2-3): DGGITQSPKYLFRKEGQNVTLSCEQNLNHDAMYWYRQDPGQGLRLIYYSQIVNDFQKGDIAEGYSVSREKKESFPLTVTSAQKNPTAFYLCASSKYRDSYTDTQYFGPGTRLTVL.